The present TCR beta chain was sequenced within a study of cytomegalovirus exposure and HLA in healthy donors. Whole-study results and caveats: In vitro assays verified that a few CMV-associated chains recognized CMV antigens specifically.

Germline V gives CDR1 SGHNT, CDR2 YYREEE (reference sequence). The ends lost 4 bases at V and 0 bases at J; junction bases unmatched: 10. The CDR3 sequence is 16 residues long. With 60 Vbeta and 13 Jbeta primers, the PCR was carried out. Assay used: immunoSEQ multiplex PCR; TCRdb lists only in-frame clones, some missing. The profile covers about 150,000 clones, with 80% appearing a single time and almost 7% taken by the ten largest. Points on this clone: Its specificity is unknown.

The TCR originated in a man aged 25 to 45 in good health and CMV-seropositive. Material for sequencing was PBMCs. J is TRBJ2-7 and V is TRBV5-4; 7 nucleotides align to TRBD1. For the CDR3, the DNA is TGTGCCAGCAGCCCCGCCGGGACAGTCAGCTCCTACGAGCAGTACTTC. It encodes CASSPAGTVSSYEQYF. Full variable domain (missing parts from reference TRBV5-4 and TRBJ2-7): ETGVTQSPTHLIKTRGQQVTLRCSSQSGHNTVSWYQQALGQGPQFIFQYYREEENGRGNFPPRFSGLQFPNYSSELNVNALELDDSALYLCASSPAGTVSSYEQYFGPGTRLTVT.